This T cell receptor beta chain was retrieved from a study of vaccination effects on CD4 cells after COVID-19. Study details: Researchers reported culturing two million PBMC in each well, adding approximately 10 IU/ml IL-2 and roughly 10 ug/ml peptides. General observations from the study: Few convalescent patients and no early post-infection timepoints were included in the study.

Following culture for under 12 days, CD4+ T cells were isolated. Cultures got half-medium changes with IL-2 on days 3 and 7. Trimming left V 5 bases short and J 10 bases short, with 15 bases between. Germline V gene sequence: CDR1 KGHSH, CDR2 LQKENI. This CDR3 contains 13 residues. A note on this clone: Antigen unknown.

Assay used: immunoSEQ multiplex PCR; TCRdb lists only in-frame clones, some missing. The repertoire holds around 56,000 clones, with about 83% as singletons. This clonotype originated in a human donor who received a COVID-19 vaccine. V usage is TRBV18 and J usage is TRBJ1-5; D gene uncertain. This sample comprised CD4+ T cells from PBMCs cultured without peptide, obtained before COVID-19 vaccination. The CDR3: CASSGRPPSPQHF. CDR3 sequence (DNA): TGTGCCAGCTCAGGCAGGCCACCATCCCCCCAGCATTTT.